These 14 T cell receptor beta chains share one sample of origin, sequenced in a study of blood T cell repertoires in COVID-19. Profiled with immunoSEQ multiplex PCR; TCRdb holds only in-frame clones, not every one. The table lists about 98,000 clones, about 80% of them singletons. The specimen sequenced was peripheral blood. The receptors originated from a man aged 55 to 69 with acute or convalescent COVID-19.

V and J are TRBV18 and TRBJ1-1; TRBD1 matches 9 bases. The CDR3 is 15 amino acids. Germline lookup yields CDR1 KGHSH and CDR2 LQKENI. V shed 6 bases and J 5 bases; nucleotides not matched to a gene: 10. CDR3 protein: CASSRLQGAGTEAFF. CDR3 coding DNA: TGTGCCAGCTCCCGATTACAGGGGGCAGGAACTGAAGCTTTCTTT. The whole variable domain, filled in from reference TRBV18 and TRBJ1-1, reads NAGVMQNPRHLVRRRGQEARLRCSPMKGHSHVYWYRQLPEEGLKFMVYLQKENIIDESGMPKERFSAEFPKEGPSILRIQQVVRGDSAAYFCASSRLQGAGTEAFFGQGTRLTVV.

This clone came up once. This chain joins TRBV10-2 and TRBJ2-6; a weak D match, TRBD1 (6 bases). Trimming pared 5 bases from V and 2 bases from J, leaving 10 bases between. This CDR3 has 15 residues. The germline CDR1 and CDR2 sequences are WSHSY and SAAADI. The CDR3 DNA follows: TGCGCCAGCAGTACGACAGGCACTGGGGCCAACGTCCTGACTTTC. Translation gives CASSTTGTGANVLTF.

The sample holds one count of this clone. The chain is built from TRBV19 and TRBJ2-3; a weak D match, TRBD2 (6 bases). V was cut by 5 bases and J by 2 bases, with 14 bases left in between. Looked up from germline, CDR1 is LNHDA and CDR2 is SQIVND (reference sequence). CDR3 length: 15 residues. CDR3 residues: CASSVRDSLTDTQYF. The DNA of the CDR3 is TGTGCCAGTAGTGTACGGGACTCGCTCACAGATACGCAGTATTTT.

The CDR3 spells CSTGGHGYGYTF. CDR3 coding DNA: TGCAGCACGGGGGGACATGGCTATGGCTACACCTTC. The rearrangement links TRBV29-1 to TRBJ1-2, with D perhaps TRBD1 (6 bases). The CDR3 spans 12 residues. The germline gives CDR1 SQVTM, CDR2 ANQGSEA. Trimming stripped 8 bases from V and 4 bases from J, with 14 bases between.

The chain joins TRBV7-9 to TRBJ1-1; D gene unclear. Trimming shortened V by 3 bases and J by 3 bases, and 5 bases separated the two germline ends. CDR1 SEHNR and CDR2 FQNEAQ come from the germline V gene (reference sequence). The CDR3 spans 12 residues. CDR3 nucleotide sequence: TGTGCCAGCAGCTTTACGGACACTGAAGCTTTCTTT. As protein: CASSFTDTEAFF.

This clone was observed a single time. The chain joins TRBV9 to TRBJ2-1; 13 nucleotides match TRBD2. J gave up 4 bases and V 5 bases, and 3 bases lay outside the gene matches. The CDR3 spans 15 residues. Looked up from germline, CDR1 is SGDLS and CDR2 is YYNGEE. CDR3 sequence reads: CASSETSGRYNEQFF. The CDR3 nucleotides are TGTGCCAGCAGTGAGACTAGCGGGAGGTACAATGAGCAGTTCTTC.

CDR3 bases: TGTGCCAGTAGCAATACCGGGACAGGTAATCAGCCCCAGCATTTT. This codes for CASSNTGTGNQPQHF. This chain joins TRBV19 and TRBJ1-5, with 8 bases matching TRBD1. Germline V lookup: CDR1 LNHDA, CDR2 SQIVND (reference sequence). J lost 4 bases, V lost 6 bases, and 8 bases had no gene match. The CDR3 runs 15 residues.

This clone was seen once. The gene calls are TRBV19 and TRBJ2-1; the D is unclear. The CDR3 length is 15 residues. The V end lost 3 bases, the J end lost 6 bases, and 15 bases lay between the germline ends. CDR1 and CDR2 (germline): LNHDA, SQIVND (reference sequence). CDR3 DNA sequence: TGTGCCAGTAGTATCACCACCCGAACAATCAATGAGCAGTTCTTC. Protein product: CASSITTRTINEQFF.

The CDR3 DNA is TGTGCCAGCAGAGGAGTAGGGGGCAGGGGAGGTACCGGGGAGCTGTTTTTT. This translates into CASRGVGGRGGTGELFF. The chain joins TRBV5-4 to TRBJ2-2; TRBD1 might be the D (7 bases). V shed 5 bases and J shed 5 bases, with 22 bases lying between them. Germline CDR1 reads SGHNT; CDR2 reads YYREEE (reference sequence). The CDR3 runs 17 residues.

This chain connects TRBV25-1 to TRBJ2-5, with D unclear. This CDR3 is built from 14 residues. Trimming removed 4 bases at V and 2 bases at J, with 11 bases between. Germline assignment: CDR1 MGHDK and CDR2 SYGVNS. CDR3 amino acids: CASSGPGSQETQYF. The CDR3, as DNA: TGTGCCAGCAGTGGTCCCGGGTCTCAAGAGACCCAGTACTTC.

This chain connects TRBV6-4 to TRBJ2-3; 8 bases align to TRBD2. V was clipped by 4 bases and J by 1 base; unmatched bases: 4. CDR3 length: 15 residues. Germline values: CDR1 MRHNA, CDR2 SNTAGT. The chain's CDR3 is CASSVSGVRTDTQYF. The CDR3, as DNA: TGTGCCAGCAGTGTTAGCGGGGTACGCACAGATACGCAGTATTTT.

The chain employs TRBV11-3 and TRBJ1-2; 8 nucleotides match TRBD1. This CDR3 spans 19 amino acids. V shed 0 bases, J shed 2 bases, and the junction held 14 bases outside the gene matches. Germline V gene sequence: CDR1 SGHNT, CDR2 YENEEA. CDR3 bases: TGTGCCAGCAGCTTAGATGGTTTGGGGAGGACAGGGCGAAACTATGGCTACACCTTC. Its translation: CASSLDGLGRTGRNYGYTF.

This clone was seen a single time. The chain links TRBV13 to TRBJ2-3; 8 bases match TRBD2. V was pared by 5 bases and J by 4 bases, with 14 bases of the junction left unmatched. CDR3 length: 17 amino acids. CDR1 and CDR2 from the germline V gene are PRHDT and FYEKMQ (reference sequence). CDR3 bases: TGTGCCAGCAGCGCCCCGGGAGGGCCAGGAGGTCCAGATACGCAGTATTTT. Amino acids: CASSAPGGPGGPDTQYF.

This rearrangement joins TRBV5-1 to TRBJ2-7; 9 bases map to TRBD2. The CDR3 loop spans 15 amino acids. Germline V lookup: CDR1 SGHRS, CDR2 YFSETQ. The junction had 13 bases not matched to a gene; V was cut back by 5 bases and J by 7 bases. This CDR3 is CASRIEVSGGGEQYF. The DNA for the CDR3 is TGCGCCAGCAGAATTGAAGTTAGCGGGGGTGGTGAGCAGTACTTC.